The entry that follows covers one T cell receptor (beta chain) sequence. Its antigen is unknown. Data came from immunoSEQ multiplex PCR; TCRdb stores just in-frame clones and leaves some out. The top ten clones hold roughly a tenth of a sample with 70,000 or so clones, around 89% of them seen once. This entry comes from a study of OX40 agonist ivuxolimab in advanced cancers. Study details: Patients assigned to dose escalation were diagnosed with hepatocellular carcinoma, melanoma, renal cell or head and neck cancer. Averaging about 60 years in age, with a range of about 23 to 80, the cohort was 65% to 85% male. Findings and caveats of the study: Among T cells, CD8+ cells averaged more expanded clones than CD4+ cells. Both blood CD4+ and CD8+ T cells showed clonal growth by week 6 at 0.1 to 3.0 mg/kg.

This CDR3 is built from 14 residues. V shed 8 bases, J shed 8 bases, and the junction held 10 bases outside the gene matches. Germline V CDR1 and CDR2: LNHNV, YYDKDF (reference sequence). This chain links TRBV15 with TRBJ2-1; 9 bases map to TRBD2. This clonotype originated in an adult with an advanced solid tumor such as melanoma, head and neck, liver or kidney cancer. The starting material was CD4+ or CD8+ T cells sorted from blood, obtained in a trial of the OX40 agonist ivuxolimab. CDR3 protein: CATASGTLGHEQFF. As DNA, the CDR3 is TGTGCCACCGCTAGCGGGACCTTAGGGCATGAGCAGTTCTTC.